This TCR beta chain was identified in a study of T-cell memory formation after mild COVID-19 (dated by TCRdb to the early 2020s). Background on the whole study: TCR sequence clusters from the two donors were largely donor specific. T-cell clones expanding and contracting after mild COVID-19 in two donors were tracked by longitudinal TCRalpha and TCRbeta repertoire sequencing. Two young, previously healthy adult volunteers made up the cohort, one male and one female. Paper-wide results and their limitations: Contracting CD4+ clones were located mainly in the CM and EM memory subsets, whereas CD8+ clones were found to be enriched in EMRA. Some responding clones were detected in pre-infection memory, which suggested that pre-existing cross-reactive memory T cells had joined the SARS-CoV-2 response. Clones that contracted from day 15 to 85 showed balanced CD4/CD8 phenotypes, whereas a second wave of clones that expanded from day 15 to 37 leaned towards CD4+. The study covered only a couple of mild cases, and larger cohorts including severe cases with pre-infection samples were considered necessary. SARS-CoV-2 specificity of the second-wave clones peaking on day 37 was not confirmed.

The sequencer listed for this sample is Illumina NovaSeq 6000. Using 5'RACE with constant-segment primers, TCRalpha and TCRbeta cDNA libraries were constructed, with sample barcodes and unique molecular identifiers added in the process. RNA was extracted from every sample with Trizol reagent. Library amplification was performed in two PCR steps, and a second sample barcode and Illumina TruSeq adapters were introduced in the second step. Libraries were sequenced on an Illumina NovaSeq with 2 x 150 bp paired-end reads. The study's processing was this. Demultiplexing of reads and collapsing into UMI-guided consensus sequences were performed with migec v1.2.7. Using mixcr v2.1.11, UMI consensuses were aligned to TRA and TRB V and J templates and then assembled into clonotypes. Expanded or contracted clonotypes were those called significant by both edgeR and NoisET, with noise models trained on biological replicates. For edgeR calls, the thresholds were a false discovery rate-adjusted p below 0.01 and a log2 fold-change of 1. PCA with hierarchical clustering of max-normalized trajectories of the 1000 most abundant clonotypes was used as exploratory dynamics analysis. The CD4 or CD8 phenotype of responding clones was assigned using the separately sequenced CD4+ and CD8+ repertoires. The raw public data were reprocessed by TCRdb itself: fastp quality trimming at Q25, MiXCR clonotype calling, in-frame beta chains only. Rows merge per CDR3 protein into single entries with the most common DNA and genes. TCRdb assigned the V and J calls; the authors' analysis was not used. The sample profile shows about half a million distinct CDR3 sequences; approximately 18% of them were found once. The ten largest clones capture about 12% of the sample.

PBMCs were isolated by Ficoll-Paque density gradient centrifugation. With respect to this clonotype: The target of this receptor is not known. Within one base of it there is no much larger clone, and no base qualities were kept.

CDR1 and CDR2 (SGDLS, YYNGEE) derive from the germline V gene. Trimming accounts for 1 base at V and 1 base at J, while the number of junction bases matched to no gene is 5. Including the terminal cysteine and phenylalanine, the CDR3 comprises 15 residues. The sequence is cut down to CDR3 DNA, 45 bases in frame from base 1. The sequencing sample was made of PBMCs or a T cell subset sorted from them (not recorded which). The sequence came from an adult woman who had mild COVID-19 (a few samples of this study predate the infection). The sample titles of this study are shuffled in the database, so cell type and time point are left out; the donor was told from shared clones. The rearrangement combines TRBV9 with TRBJ2-7, with 7 middle bases fitting TRBD2. The nucleotide sequence reads as follows: TGTGCCAGCAGCGTATCTAGCGGAATTTCCTACGAGCAGTACTTC. This encodes CASSVSSGISYEQYF.